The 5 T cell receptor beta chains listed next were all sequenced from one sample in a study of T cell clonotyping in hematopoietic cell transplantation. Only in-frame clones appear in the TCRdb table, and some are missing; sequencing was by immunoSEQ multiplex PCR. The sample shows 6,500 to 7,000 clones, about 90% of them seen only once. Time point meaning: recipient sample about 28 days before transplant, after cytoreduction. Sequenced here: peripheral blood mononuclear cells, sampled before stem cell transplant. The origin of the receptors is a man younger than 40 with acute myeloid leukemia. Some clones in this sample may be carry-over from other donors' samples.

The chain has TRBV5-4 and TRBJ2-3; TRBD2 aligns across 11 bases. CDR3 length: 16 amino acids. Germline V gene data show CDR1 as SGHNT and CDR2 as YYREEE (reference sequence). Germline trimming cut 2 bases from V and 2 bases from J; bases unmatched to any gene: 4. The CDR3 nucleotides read TGTGCCAGCAGCTTCAGACTAGCGGGGTACACAGATACGCAGTATTTT. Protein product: CASSFRLAGYTDTQYF.

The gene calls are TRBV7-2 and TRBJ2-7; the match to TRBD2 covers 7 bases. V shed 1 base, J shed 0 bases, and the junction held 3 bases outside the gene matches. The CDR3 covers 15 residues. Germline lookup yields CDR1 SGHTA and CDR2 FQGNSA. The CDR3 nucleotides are TGTGCCAGCAGCTTAGACGGCGGGAGCTCCTACGAGCAGTACTTC. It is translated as CASSLDGGSSYEQYF.

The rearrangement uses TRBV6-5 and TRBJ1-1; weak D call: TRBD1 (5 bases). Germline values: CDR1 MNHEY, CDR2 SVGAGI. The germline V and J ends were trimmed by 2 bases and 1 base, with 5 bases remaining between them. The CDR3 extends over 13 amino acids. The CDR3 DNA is TGTGCCAGCAGTTACGGGACGAACACTGAAGCTTTCTTT. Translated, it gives CASSYGTNTEAFF.

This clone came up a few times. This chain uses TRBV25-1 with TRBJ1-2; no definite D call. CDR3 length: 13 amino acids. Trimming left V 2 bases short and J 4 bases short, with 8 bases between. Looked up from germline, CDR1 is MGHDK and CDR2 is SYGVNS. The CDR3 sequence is CASSEGRSYGYTF. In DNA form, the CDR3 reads TGTGCCAGCAGTGAAGGCAGATCCTATGGCTACACCTTC.

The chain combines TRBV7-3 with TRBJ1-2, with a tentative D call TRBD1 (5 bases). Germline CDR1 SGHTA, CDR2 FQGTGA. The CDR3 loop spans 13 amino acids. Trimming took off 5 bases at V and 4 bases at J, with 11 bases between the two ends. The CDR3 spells CASSPYGGYGYTF. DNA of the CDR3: TGTGCCAGCAGCCCCTATGGGGGCTATGGCTACACCTTC. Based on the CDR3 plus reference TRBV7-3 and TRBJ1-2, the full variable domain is GAGVSQTPSNKVTEKGKYVELRCDPISGHTALYWYRQSLGQGPEFLIYFQGTGAADDSGLPNDRFFAVRPEGSVSTLKIQRTERGDSAVYLCASSPYGGYGYTFGSGTRLTVV.